Reported below is one TCR beta chain. TCRdb's copy holds only in-frame clones and misses some; the assay was immunoSEQ multiplex PCR. The data show 150,000 to 200,000 clones, with approximately 90% seen just once and about 2.6% held by the top ten. This CDR3 comprises 15 residues. This sample was included in a study of T cell responses to AZD1222 COVID-19 vaccine. The source material was peripheral blood, sampled on day 0 of AZD1222 vaccination. This sequence originates from an adult in good health. The V gene is TRBV21-1, the J gene TRBJ2-1; the table assigns TRBD2, which was not confirmed against the DNA. TRBV21-1 is termed a pseudogene. CDR3 DNA sequence: TGTGCCAGGACTAGCGGGGGGCCAAGAGACAATGAGCAGTTCTTC. It is translated as CARTSGGPRDNEQFF.